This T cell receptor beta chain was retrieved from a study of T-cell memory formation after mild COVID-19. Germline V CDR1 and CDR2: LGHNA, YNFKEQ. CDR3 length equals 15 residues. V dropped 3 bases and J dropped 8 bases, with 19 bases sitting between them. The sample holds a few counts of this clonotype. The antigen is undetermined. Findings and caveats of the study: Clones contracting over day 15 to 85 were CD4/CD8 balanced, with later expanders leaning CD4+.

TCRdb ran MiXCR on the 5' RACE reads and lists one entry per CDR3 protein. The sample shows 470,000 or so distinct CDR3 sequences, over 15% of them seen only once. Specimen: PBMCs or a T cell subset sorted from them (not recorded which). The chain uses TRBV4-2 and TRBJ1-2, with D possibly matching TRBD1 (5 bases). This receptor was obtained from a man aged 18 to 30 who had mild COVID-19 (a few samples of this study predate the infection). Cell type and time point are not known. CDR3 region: CASSQGEYPLWGYTF. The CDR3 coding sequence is TGTGCCAGCAGCCAGGGGGAATATCCACTATGGGGCTACACCTTC.